Below, 23 T cell receptor beta chains from the same sample are listed, as sequenced in a study of T-cell reconstitution after alpha-beta-depleted transplantation in children. The TCRbeta library was prepared with unique molecular identifiers. From the PCR reads, TCRdb called clonotypes with MiXCR, one entry per CDR3 protein. The data hold 400,000 to 550,000 distinct CDR3 sequences, with roughly a tenth observed a single time. Source: PBMCs, taken before TCRalphabeta/CD19-depleted stem cell transplant. These receptors all come from a child under 10 years old with inherited bone marrow failure, due to receive a stem cell transplant.

This clonotype was found a few times. The chain combines TRBV28 with TRBJ2-7, with TRBD2 matching 12 bases. Germline V lookup: CDR1 MDHEN, CDR2 SYDVKM. V gave up 5 bases and J gave up 3 bases; unmatched junction bases: 8. The CDR3 spans 16 residues. The chain's CDR3 is CASSTLGLAGLYEQYF. CDR3 DNA sequence: TGTGCCAGCAGTACCCTGGGACTAGCGGGCCTCTACGAGCAGTACTTC. The whole variable domain, remainder taken from reference TRBV28 and TRBJ2-7, is DVKVTQSSRYLVKRTGEKVFLECVQDMDHENMFWYRQDPGLGLRLIYFSYDVKMKEKGDIPEGYSVSREKKERFSLILESASTNQTSMYLCASSTLGLAGLYEQYFGPGTRLTVT.

This clonotype was found a few times. The genes are TRBV12-3 or TRBV12-4 and TRBJ2-1, with D possibly matching TRBD2 (6 bases). The CDR3 is 13 amino acids. Trimming removed 3 bases at V and 9 bases at J, with 12 bases between. CDR3 protein: CASSFTFSGEQFF. CDR3 DNA: TGTGCCAGCAGTTTCACTTTTAGCGGTGAGCAGTTCTTC.

This chain uses TRBV30 with TRBJ2-5; D call uncertain. Germline lookup yields CDR1 GTSNPN and CDR2 SVGIG (reference sequence). V gave up 5 bases and J gave up 5 bases, with 12 bases separating them. The CDR3 loop spans 12 amino acids. The CDR3 nucleotides are TGTGCCTGGGGGATCCTAATGGAGACCCAGTACTTC. Translating gives CAWGILMETQYF.

This clonotype was observed many times. V usage is TRBV4-1 and J usage is TRBJ2-3; TRBD2 matches 9 bases. The V and J ends lost 3 bases and 3 bases, in that order; junction bases with no gene match: 4. The CDR3 covers 15 residues. Per germline, CDR1 MGHRA and CDR2 YSYEKL. In nucleotides, the CDR3 is TGCGCCAGCAGCCATCTGGCGGGAGGGACAGATACGCAGTATTTT. Translated, it gives CASSHLAGGTDTQYF.

This clonotype was observed at least ten times. The V call is TRBV4-3, the J call TRBJ1-3; unclear D gene. Trimming removed 0 bases from V and 10 bases from J, with 10 bases in between. Germline values: CDR1 LGHNA, CDR2 YSLEER. This CDR3 region has 13 residues. The CDR3 region is CASSQDASGTIYF. DNA for the CDR3: TGCGCCAGCAGCCAAGATGCCAGTGGAACCATATATTTT.

This clonotype showed up many times. The chain carries TRBV4-3 and TRBJ2-3; 9 bases match TRBD2. The CDR3 contains 17 residues. The V and J ends lost 0 bases and 5 bases, in that order; junction bases with no gene match: 9. Germline CDR1 LGHNA, CDR2 YSLEER. The CDR3: CASSQDGAGGQGDTQYF. DNA for the CDR3: TGCGCCAGCAGCCAAGATGGGGCGGGAGGGCAAGGAGATACGCAGTATTTT.

This clonotype was seen repeatedly, ten times or more. V and J are TRBV27 and TRBJ2-7, with D perhaps TRBD2 (5 bases). The length of the CDR3 is 14 residues. V was trimmed by 4 bases and J by 2 bases, leaving 12 bases between them. The V gene's germline CDR1 is MNHEY and CDR2 SMNVEV (reference sequence). CDR3 nucleotide sequence: TGTGCCAGCAGTTCCCGTAGCGTCACCTACGAGCAGTACTTC. Protein sequence: CASSSRSVTYEQYF.

There are many counts of this clonotype. The junction does not match germline at one end; this may be a read error. The gene calls are TRBV12-3 or TRBV12-4 and TRBJ2-5; D may be TRBD1 (6 bases). The CDR3 is made up of 14 amino acids. The CDR3 bases are TGTGCCAGCAGTTTGGGGGCAGGCGGCGAGACCCATTACTTC. Its protein is CASSLGAGGETHYF.

This clonotype appeared many times. The rearrangement uses TRBV12-3 or TRBV12-4 and TRBJ2-1; D possibly uses TRBD1 or TRBD2 (5 bases each). The CDR3 consists of 14 residues. Trimming removed 6 bases from V and 8 bases from J, with 17 bases in between. CDR3 loop: CASRLLGTGDEQFF. CDR3 DNA: TGTGCCAGCAGGCTCCTAGGGACCGGGGATGAGCAGTTCTTC.

This clonotype turned up a few times. The chain joins TRBV7-2 to TRBJ2-7, with a possible D match to TRBD1 (5 bases). The CDR3 extends over 15 amino acids. Germline values: CDR1 SGHTA, CDR2 FQGNSA. V shed 1 base and J shed 3 bases, with 13 bases lying between them. This CDR3 reads CASSLVAGSVYEQYF. In nucleotides, the CDR3 is TGTGCCAGCAGCTTAGTAGCAGGGTCAGTCTACGAGCAGTACTTC.

This clonotype was observed a few times. The J gene is TRBJ2-7, the V gene TRBV20-1, with 10 bases that match TRBD2. This CDR3 is built from 18 residues. The V and J ends lost 2 bases and 4 bases, in that order; junction bases with no gene match: 17. The germline V gene encodes CDR1 DFQATT and CDR2 SNEGSKA (reference sequence). CDR3 nucleotide sequence: TGCAGTGCTAGACGCCCGGGACAGCTAGCGGGAGTGGGTTACGAGCAGTACTTC. This sequence encodes CSARRPGQLAGVGYEQYF.

For this clonotype: A much bigger clone sits one base away, suggesting this may be a read error. V is TRBV11-2 and J is TRBJ2-7; D ambiguous. This CDR3 has 14 residues. V dropped 2 bases and J dropped 3 bases, with 11 bases sitting between them. CDR1 and CDR2 (germline): SGHAT, FQNNGV. The CDR3: CASSLSPPIYEQYF. CDR3 DNA sequence: TGTGCCAGCAGCTTATCGCCACCAATCTACGAGCAGTACTTC.

This clonotype was recorded at least ten times. The gene calls are TRBV20-1 and TRBJ2-7; 9 nucleotides line up with TRBD1. The germline V gene has CDR1 DFQATT and CDR2 SNEGSKA (reference sequence). With 3 bases clipped from V and 2 bases from J, the junction kept 8 bases outside the gene matches. CDR3 length equals 15 residues. CDR3 protein: CSARARDRVPYEQYF. The CDR3 region has the DNA TGCAGTGCTAGGGCACGGGACAGGGTTCCCTACGAGCAGTACTTC.

This clonotype appeared many times. This chain uses TRBV6-2 or TRBV6-3 with TRBJ2-1, with a tentative D call TRBD2 (5 bases). Germline CDR1 and CDR2: MNHEY and SVGEGT. The V end lost 3 bases, the J end lost 3 bases, and 24 bases lay between the germline ends. CDR3 size: 19 residues. DNA of the CDR3: TGTGCCAGCAGTTATACCCTCACTAGAATCGGACCCAGCTACAATGAGCAGTTCTTC. Translated, it gives CASSYTLTRIGPSYNEQFF.

This clonotype was seen many times. The chain combines TRBV29-1 with TRBJ1-1, with D unresolved. Deletions cut 5 bases from V and 7 bases from J, with 14 bases between. Germline V gene sequence: CDR1 SQVTM, CDR2 ANQGSEA. The CDR3 is 12 residues long. CDR3 loop: CSVPSFVGEAFF. CDR3 bases: TGCAGCGTTCCTAGTTTCGTTGGTGAAGCTTTCTTT.

In this sample, this clonotype turned up many times. The V and J genes are TRBV7-9 and TRBJ2-2; the match to TRBD2 covers 16 bases. The CDR3 has 21 residues. The germline CDR1 and CDR2 sequences are SEHNR and FQNEAQ (reference sequence). The V gene end was trimmed by 3 bases and the J gene end by 1 base; junction bases not matched to a gene: 11. The CDR3 nucleotides are TGTGCCAGCAGCTTGTTTACGGGACTAGCGGGAGGGCTCCTGAACACCGGGGAGCTGTTTTTT. Translated, it gives CASSLFTGLAGGLLNTGELFF.

This clonotype occurred many times. The chain links TRBV29-1 to TRBJ2-5; 15 bases line up with TRBD2. Germline lookup yields CDR1 SQVTM and CDR2 ANQGSEA. The V gene end was trimmed by 6 bases and the J gene end by 4 bases; junction bases not matched to a gene: 9. This CDR3 contains 16 residues. CDR3 bases: TGCAGCGTGACCGGACTAGCGGGAGGGTTGGGAGAGACCCAGTACTTC. This codes for CSVTGLAGGLGETQYF.

The chain is built from TRBV28 and TRBJ2-5, with 11 bases that match TRBD1. V shed 3 bases, J shed 3 bases, and the junction held 6 bases outside the gene matches. In germline, CDR1 is MDHEN, CDR2 SYDVKM. This CDR3 has 16 residues. CDR3 residues: CASSFPWTGGEETQYF. CDR3 coding DNA: TGTGCCAGCAGTTTTCCTTGGACAGGGGGCGAAGAGACCCAGTACTTC.

This clonotype was seen many times. This chain connects TRBV2 to TRBJ2-1; 9 positions agree with TRBD2. Germline lookup yields CDR1 SNHLY and CDR2 FYNNEI. Germline trimming cut 1 base from V and 8 bases from J; bases unmatched to any gene: 9. CDR3 size: 16 residues. DNA for the CDR3: TGTGCCAGCAGTGAAGTGCTAGCGGGGCTTGCCGATGAGCAGTTCTTC. Amino acids: CASSEVLAGLADEQFF.

In this sample, this clonotype turned up a few times. DNA for the CDR3: TGTGCCAGTAGTATAGCTGACCACTCACCTAGGACAGGCCCTATGAACACTGAAGCTTTCTTT. Residues: CASSIADHSPRTGPMNTEAFF. V and J are TRBV19 and TRBJ1-1; 7 bases agree with TRBD1. CDR3 length: 21 amino acids. The trim removed 1 base at V and 0 bases at J, leaving 20 bases unmatched. Looked up from germline, CDR1 is LNHDA and CDR2 is SQIVND (reference sequence).

This clonotype occurred many times. CDR3 sequence reads: CASTVDRDTEAFF. DNA of the CDR3: TGTGCCAGCACCGTAGACAGGGACACTGAAGCTTTCTTT. J is TRBJ1-1 and V is TRBV12-3 or TRBV12-4; TRBD1 aligns across 7 bases. The V gene end was trimmed by 7 bases and the J gene end by 3 bases; junction bases not matched to a gene: 5. The CDR3 length is 13 residues.

This clonotype was counted between two and nine times. The V and J genes are TRBV3-1 and TRBJ2-2, with D perhaps matching TRBD1 or TRBD2 (6 bases each). Germline lookup yields CDR1 LGHDT and CDR2 YNNKEL (reference sequence). The CDR3 has 17 residues. The V and J ends lost 2 bases and 1 base respectively, with 14 bases between them. CDR3 nucleotides: TGTGCCAGCAGCCAAACGGGGGAGACAGGGAACACCGGGGAGCTGTTTTTT. Amino acid sequence: CASSQTGETGNTGELFF.

This clonotype came up many times. The chain has TRBV10-2 and TRBJ2-3, with D unclear. The CDR3 length is 15 residues. Per the germline V gene, CDR1 is WSHSY and CDR2 is SAAADI. Trimming left V 3 bases short and J 0 bases short, with 10 bases between. The CDR3 region is CASSEMWGSTDTQYF. The DNA for the CDR3 is TGCGCCAGCAGTGAAATGTGGGGAAGCACAGATACGCAGTATTTT.